The 17 T cell receptor beta chains in this list originate from one sample, sequenced in a study of beta chain features in type 1 diabetes. The whole isolated RNA underwent reverse transcription, so sequencing captured expressed TCRB transcripts. Some clones are missing from TCRdb's copy, which holds only in-frame ones; the method was immunoSEQ multiplex PCR. This sample carries about 180,000 clones, approximately 13% of them seen once, and the ten largest clones take about 0.59%. The specimen was central memory CD4+ T cells from blood. The receptors originated from a woman aged 18-30 years in good health.

This chain links TRBV18 with TRBJ2-7; 13 bases are a match to TRBD2. The CDR3 loop spans 19 amino acids. The V segment lost 1 base and the J segment 4 bases; nucleotides outside the gene matches: 13. The germline gives CDR1 KGHSH, CDR2 LQKENI. The CDR3 nucleotides are TGTGCCAGCTCACCACAGAGACTAGCGGGAGGAGTCATAACATACGAGCAGTACTTC. Protein sequence: CASSPQRLAGGVITYEQYF.

This chain uses TRBV4-1 with TRBJ2-6; no clear D gene. V gave up 3 bases and J gave up 0 bases, with 9 bases separating them. The CDR3 is 16 residues long. CDR1 is MGHRA and CDR2 is YSYEKL in the germline V gene. CDR3 in amino acids: CASSQTPDSGANVLTF. CDR3 nucleotide sequence: TGCGCCAGCAGCCAGACTCCTGACTCTGGGGCCAACGTCCTGACTTTC.

This clone showed up just a few times. V gene TRBV7-8 combines with J gene TRBJ2-1; TRBD1 aligns across 9 bases. Germline assignment: CDR1 SGHVS and CDR2 FQNEAQ. CDR3 length: 15 residues. Germline trimming cut 4 bases from V and 7 bases from J; bases unmatched to any gene: 8. The CDR3 reads CASSSYRGQANEQFF. For the CDR3, the DNA is TGTGCCAGCAGCTCGTACAGGGGGCAGGCGAATGAGCAGTTCTTC.

This clone was seen a handful of times. This chain joins TRBV6-5 and TRBJ2-1; maybe TRBD1 (5 bases). Trimming removed 6 bases at V and 4 bases at J, with 13 bases between. In germline, CDR1 is MNHEY, CDR2 SVGAGI. This CDR3 comprises 14 residues. CDR3 DNA: TGTGCCAGCAGAGCCCAGGGCCTGTACAATGAGCAGTTCTTC. Translation gives CASRAQGLYNEQFF.

This clone turned up a few times. This chain links TRBV30 with TRBJ1-5; D not resolved. The V and J ends lost 2 bases and 3 bases respectively, with 8 bases between them. CDR3 length equals 13 residues. CDR1 GTSNPN and CDR2 SVGIG come from the germline V gene (reference sequence). CDR3 sequence (DNA): TGTGCCTGGAGTCCCCGAGACAATCAGCCCCAGCATTTT. Translating it yields CAWSPRDNQPQHF.

The gene calls are TRBV19 and TRBJ2-1, with a weak D call TRBD1 (7 bases). The V and J ends lost 3 bases and 0 bases respectively, with 15 bases between them. In germline, CDR1 is LNHDA, CDR2 SQIVND (reference sequence). The CDR3 has 17 residues. DNA of the CDR3: TGTGCCAGTAGTATTAATCAGGGGGGAAGCTCCTACAATGAGCAGTTCTTC. Translated, it gives CASSINQGGSSYNEQFF.

V usage is TRBV14 and J usage is TRBJ2-1; D unclear. Germline V CDR1 and CDR2: SGHDN, FVKESK. This CDR3 region has 13 residues. V lost 1 base and J 3 bases, leaving 4 bases between the germline ends. The CDR3 here is CASSQAYYNEQFF. The CDR3 nucleotides read TGTGCCAGCAGCCAAGCCTACTACAATGAGCAGTTCTTC.

This clone occurred a few times. V gene TRBV7-8 combines with J gene TRBJ2-5; D gene ambiguous. The CDR3 contains 10 residues. The germline V gene has CDR1 SGHVS and CDR2 FQNEAQ. Trimming pared 10 bases from V and 5 bases from J, leaving 8 bases between. The CDR3 DNA follows: TGTGCCATCGGTGTGGAGACCCAGTACTTC. Protein: CAIGVETQYF.

This clone was picked up a small number of times. This chain joins TRBV2 and TRBJ2-1; TRBD2 aligns across 9 bases. Per germline, CDR1 SNHLY and CDR2 FYNNEI. CDR3 size: 14 residues. Trimming removed 8 bases from V and 4 bases from J; junction bases left unmatched: 6. The CDR3 region is CASGRLAVYNEQFF. For the CDR3, the DNA is TGTGCCAGCGGAAGACTAGCGGTGTACAATGAGCAGTTCTTC.

This clone was detected only a few times. The chain links TRBV15 to TRBJ1-2, with TRBD1 identical over 7 bases. Germline CDR1 LNHNV, CDR2 YYDKDF (reference sequence). The CDR3 sequence is 15 residues long. V gave up 2 bases and J gave up 8 bases; unmatched junction bases: 11. For the CDR3, the DNA is TGTGCCACCAGCAGAAGAACACAGGGGTCGGGGGGCTACACCTTC. Amino acid sequence: CATSRRTQGSGGYTF. Full variable domain (missing parts from reference TRBV15 and TRBJ1-2): DAMVIQNPRYQVTQFGKPVTLSCSQTLNHNVMYWYQQKSSQAPKLLFHYYDKDFNNEADTPDNFQSRRPNTSFCFLDIRSPGLGDTAMYLCATSRRTQGSGGYTFGSGTRLTVV.

Concerning this clone: The sample has other DNA sequences that encode this CDR3 too. V gene TRBV5-1 combines with J gene TRBJ2-5; 8 bases map to TRBD2. Germline CDR1 is SGHRS and CDR2 is YFSETQ. Losses at the gene ends were 0 bases for V and 3 bases for J; bases not matched to a gene: 4. The CDR3 length is 15 residues. CDR3 nucleotide sequence: TGCGCCAGCAGCTTGGCAGTAGCGGGAAAAGAGACCCAGTACTTC. Encoded protein: CASSLAVAGKETQYF.

This clone was recorded a few times. This chain connects TRBV30 to TRBJ1-5, with D unresolved. Per the germline V gene, CDR1 is GTSNPN and CDR2 is SVGIG (reference sequence). Trimming pared 3 bases from V and 4 bases from J, leaving 10 bases between. The CDR3 has 13 residues. CDR3 region: CAWSSTGNQPQHF. The CDR3 DNA follows: TGTGCCTGGAGCTCGACGGGGAATCAGCCCCAGCATTTT. Together with reference TRBV30 and TRBJ1-5, the CDR3 gives the full variable domain: SQTIHQWPATLVQPVGSPLSLECTVEGTSNPNLYWYRQAAGRGLQLLFYSVGIGQISSEVPQNLSASRPQDRQFILSSKKLLLSDSGFYLCAWSSTGNQPQHFGDGTRLSIL.

This clone was counted only a few times. The rearrangement links TRBV15 to TRBJ2-7; 7 bases match TRBD2. The V gene end was trimmed by 0 bases and the J gene end by 5 bases; junction bases not matched to a gene: 7. The CDR3 spans 15 residues. Germline V gene data show CDR1 as LNHNV and CDR2 as YYDKDF (reference sequence). The CDR3, as DNA: TGTGCCACCAGCAGAGATCCCGGCGGGAGCGACGAGCAGTACTTC. This encodes CATSRDPGGSDEQYF.

This clone was observed a few times. The chain links TRBV4-1 to TRBJ2-1; possibly TRBD2 for D (6 bases). The V gene's germline CDR1 is MGHRA and CDR2 YSYEKL. The CDR3 length is 16 residues. V was pared by 4 bases and J by 5 bases, with 18 bases between. CDR3 sequence: CASSRRLGMKNNEQFF. For the CDR3, the DNA is TGCGCCAGCAGCCGGCGACTAGGCATGAAGAACAATGAGCAGTTCTTC.

Comments on this clone: A junction end diverges from the germline sequence, so it may reflect a read error. The genes are TRBV7-6 and TRBJ1-1; D is ambiguous. Germline V gene lookup returns CDR1 SGHVS and CDR2 FNYEAQ. CDR3 length equals 11 residues. CDR3 nucleotide sequence: TGTGCCAGCAGCCTAAGATGGTACGCCGATTTT. It is translated as CASSLRWYADF.

This clone was seen a handful of times. The gene calls are TRBV14 and TRBJ2-3, with 9 bases matching TRBD2. The germline V gene has CDR1 SGHDN and CDR2 FVKESK. This CDR3 has 16 residues. The ends lost 1 base at V and 4 bases at J; junction bases unmatched: 6. The CDR3 spells CASSQGNSGSSDTQYF. In DNA form, the CDR3 reads TGTGCCAGCAGCCAAGGAAATAGCGGGAGTTCAGATACGCAGTATTTT.

In its sample, this clone was seen a few times. The chain links TRBV5-5 to TRBJ2-1; 8 nucleotides line up with TRBD1. The CDR3 has 15 residues. With 4 bases clipped from V and 4 bases from J, the junction kept 7 bases outside the gene matches. Germline V gene data show CDR1 as SGHKS and CDR2 as YYEKEE (reference sequence). The CDR3 spells CASSPLGQEYNEQFF. The CDR3 nucleotides read TGTGCCAGCAGCCCCCTGGGACAGGAGTACAATGAGCAGTTCTTC.